The clone carrying this T cell receptor (beta chain) was counted between two and nine times. Its cognate antigen is unknown. The sample is drawn from a study of vaccination and CD4 T cells after COVID-19. The CDR3 covers 12 residues. Trimming removed 6 bases from V and 6 bases from J, with 8 bases in between. Germline V gene sequence: CDR1 MNHNS, CDR2 SASEGT. CD4+ T cells that had been cultured provided DNA sequenced with the Oncomine TCR Beta short-read assay. Each CDR3 protein is one row after TCRdb ran MiXCR on the PCR reads. The sample carries approximately 20,000 distinct CDR3 sequences, 30% to 40% recorded once. The treatment: roughly ten-day PBMC culture with coronavirus spike peptide pools or control peptides (ViraFEST assay). Study results and limitations: SARS-CoV-2-reactive clonotype medians increased from about 20 to 38, not significantly.

Sequencing input: cultured CD4+ T cells from blood. V is TRBV6-1 and J is TRBJ2-2, with D uncertain. This receptor was identified in a human donor with COVID-19. The CDR3 is CASRDPPGELFF. Written as DNA, the CDR3 is TGTGCCAGCAGGGACCCGCCCGGGGAGCTGTTTTTT.